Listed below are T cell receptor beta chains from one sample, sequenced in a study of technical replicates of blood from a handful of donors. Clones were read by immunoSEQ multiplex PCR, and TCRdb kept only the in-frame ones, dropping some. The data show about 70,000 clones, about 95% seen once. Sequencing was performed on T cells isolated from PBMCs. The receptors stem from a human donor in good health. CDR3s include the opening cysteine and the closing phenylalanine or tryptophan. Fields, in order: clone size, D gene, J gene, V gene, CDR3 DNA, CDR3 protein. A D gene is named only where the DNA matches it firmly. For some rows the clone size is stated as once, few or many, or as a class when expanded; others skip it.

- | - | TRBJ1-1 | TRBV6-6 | TGTGCCAGCAGTACAGCAGGGAATGAAGCTTTCTTT | CASSTAGNEAFF
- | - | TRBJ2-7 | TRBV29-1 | TGCAGCGCTGCAGGGGACCACTACGAGCAGTACTTC | CSAAGDHYEQYF
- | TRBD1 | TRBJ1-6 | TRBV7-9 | TGTGCCAGCAGCCCCCTCGGACAGGGCGTTAATTCACCCCTCCACTTT | CASSPLGQGVNSPLHF
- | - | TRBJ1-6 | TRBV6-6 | TGTGCCAGCATAAAGGGAGGGGTAGATTCACCCCTCCACTTT | CASIKGGVDSPLHF
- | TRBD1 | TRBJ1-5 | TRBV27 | TGTGCCAGCAGCTCACTACCGGGACAGGGGGATCAGCCCCAGCATTTT | CASSSLPGQGDQPQHF
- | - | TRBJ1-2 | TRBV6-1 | TGTGCCAGCAGTGAGGGGCAGGGCTATGGCTACACCTTC | CASSEGQGYGYTF
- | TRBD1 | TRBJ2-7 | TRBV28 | TGTGCCAGCACCGGGACAGGGTCTATCGGGAGCGCCTTCTACGAGCAGTACTTC | CASTGTGSIGSAFYEQYF
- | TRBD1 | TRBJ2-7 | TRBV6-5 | TGTGCCTCCTCCGTCCGGGACAGGGCCGAGCAGTACTTC | CASSVRDRAEQYF
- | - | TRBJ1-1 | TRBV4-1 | TGCGCCAGCAGCCGCCCGAGCGGGACATCCTATACTGAAGCTTTCTTT | CASSRPSGTSYTEAFF
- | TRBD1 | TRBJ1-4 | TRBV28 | TGTGCCAGCAAACTCCCCGGCGGGACAGGGAATGAAAAACTGTTTTTT | CASKLPGGTGNEKLFF
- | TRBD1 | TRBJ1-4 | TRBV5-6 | TGTGCCAGCAGCTTGGACTTATTCCAGGGGGCAACTAATGAAAAACTGTTTTTT | CASSLDLFQGATNEKLFF
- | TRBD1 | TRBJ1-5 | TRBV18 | TGTGCCAGCAACGGACAGGGCAATCAGCCCCAGCATTTT | CASNGQGNQPQHF
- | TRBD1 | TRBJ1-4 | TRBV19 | TGTGCCAGTACGGACAGGGGTCATAATGAAAAACTGTTTTTT | CASTDRGHNEKLFF
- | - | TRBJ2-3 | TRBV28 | TGTGCCAGCAGTTCCGGGGGCACAGATACGCAGTATTTT | CASSSGGTDTQYF
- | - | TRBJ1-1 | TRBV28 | TGTGCCAGCAGTCCCGGACAGTTCAAACTAGAAGCTTTCTTT | CASSPGQFKLEAFF
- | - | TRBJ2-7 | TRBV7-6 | TGTGCCAGCAGCTTAGCCAGGAGGGGGACAGAGACCTACGAGCAGTACTTC | CASSLARRGTETYEQYF
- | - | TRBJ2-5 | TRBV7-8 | TGTGCCAGCAGCTTAGTGGTTAGCAGGGTGGGAGAGACCCAGTACTTC | CASSLVVSRVGETQYF
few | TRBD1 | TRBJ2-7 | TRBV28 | TGTGCCAGCAGTTTTTTTCCGGGACAGAGTACCTACGAGCAGTACTTC | CASSFFPGQSTYEQYF
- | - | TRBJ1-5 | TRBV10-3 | TGTGCCAGTAGACAGGTCAATCAGCCCCAGCATTTT | CASRQVNQPQHF
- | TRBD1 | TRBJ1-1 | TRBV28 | TGTGCCAGCACTCAGGGGGCGGCTGGGGACACTGAAGCTTTCTTT | CASTQGAAGDTEAFF
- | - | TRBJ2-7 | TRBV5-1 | TGCGCCAGCAGCTTGATGTCTGGCGGGTCTCCTGACGAGCAGTACTTC | CASSLMSGGSPDEQYF
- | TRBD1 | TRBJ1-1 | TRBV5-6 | TGTGCCAGCAGGTATAAGGACAGGGTATGGGACACTGAAGCTTTCTTT | CASRYKDRVWDTEAFF
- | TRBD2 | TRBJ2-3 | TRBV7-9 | TGTGCCAGCAGCTTACCTTACGGGACTAGCGGGGAAACAGATACGCAGTATTTT | CASSLPYGTSGETDTQYF
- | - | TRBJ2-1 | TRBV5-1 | TGCGCCAGCAGCAAACAGGACACCTCCTACAATGAGCAGTTCTTC | CASSKQDTSYNEQFF
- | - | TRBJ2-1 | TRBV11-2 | TGTGCCAGCAGCTTGGGGAGGAAAACTACGAGCTCCTACAATGAGCAGTTCTTC | CASSLGRKTTSSYNEQFF
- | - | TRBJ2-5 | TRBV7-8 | TGTGCCAGCAGCACCCACCGGGTCCCGGCACGAGAGACCCAGTACTTC | CASSTHRVPARETQYF
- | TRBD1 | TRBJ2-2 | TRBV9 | TGTGCCAGCAGCGGACAGGGTGGCACCGGGGAGCTGTTTTTT | CASSGQGGTGELFF
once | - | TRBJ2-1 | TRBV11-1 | TGTGCCAGCAGCCCAAGACTATCAAGGACTGAGCAGTTCTTC | CASSPRLSRTEQFF
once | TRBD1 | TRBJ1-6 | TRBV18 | TGTGCCAGCTCACCACTGGACAGGGATTCACCCCTCCACTTT | CASSPLDRDSPLHF
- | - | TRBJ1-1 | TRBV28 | TGTGCCAGCAAAGGGACATTGGACACTGAAGCTTTCTTT | CASKGTLDTEAFF
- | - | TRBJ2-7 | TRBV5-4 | TGTGCCAGCAGCTTGGGCTCTTACAGGACAGCCAGACGAGAGCAGTACTTC | CASSLGSYRTARREQYF
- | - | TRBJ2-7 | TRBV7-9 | TGTGCCAGCAGCAAGGACTTCTCCTACGAGCAGTACTTC | CASSKDFSYEQYF
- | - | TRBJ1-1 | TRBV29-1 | TGCAGCGGATCTTCAGGGAATACTGAAGCTTTCTTT | CSGSSGNTEAFF
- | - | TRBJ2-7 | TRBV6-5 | TGTGCCAGCAGTTACAGCGGGTCCTACGAGCAGTACTTC | CASSYSGSYEQYF
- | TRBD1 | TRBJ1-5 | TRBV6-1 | TGTGCCAGCAGTGTTCAGGGGGGTGATCAGCCCCAGCATTTT | CASSVQGGDQPQHF
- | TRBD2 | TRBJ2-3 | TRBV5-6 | TGTGCCAGCAGCTTGGTCGTGGGACTAGCGACAGATACGCAGTATTTT | CASSLVVGLATDTQYF
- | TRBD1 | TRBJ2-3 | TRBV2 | TGTGCCAGCAGTTTTACAGGACAGGCTAGCACAGATACGCAGTATTTT | CASSFTGQASTDTQYF
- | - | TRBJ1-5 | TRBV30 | TGTGCCTGGAGTGTACGGGGTTATAGCAATCAGCCCCAGCATTTT | CAWSVRGYSNQPQHF
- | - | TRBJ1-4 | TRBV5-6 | TGTGCCAGCAGCCAACATGGGGCAGGGTGGATTGATGAAAAACTGTTTTTT | CASSQHGAGWIDEKLFF
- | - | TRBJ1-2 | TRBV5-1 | TGCGCCAGCAGCTTGGCAGGGGAAAACTATGGCTACACCTTC | CASSLAGENYGYTF
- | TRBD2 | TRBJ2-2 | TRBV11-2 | TGTGCCAGCAGAATTAGCGGGAGGGCTGCTGGGGAGCTGTTTTTT | CASRISGRAAGELFF
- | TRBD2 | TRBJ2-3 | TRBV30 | TGTGCCTGGGGCCCTGGGATAGCGGGGAGCACAGATACGCAGTATTTT | CAWGPGIAGSTDTQYF
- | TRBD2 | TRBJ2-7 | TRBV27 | TGTGCCAGCTGGGCCCGGGGGGACTCCCGTGAGAAGCAGTACTTC | CASWARGDSREKQYF
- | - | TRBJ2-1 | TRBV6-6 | TGTGCCAGCAGGACAGACTCCTACTCCTACAATGAGCAGTTCTTC | CASRTDSYSYNEQFF
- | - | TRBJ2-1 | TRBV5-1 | TGCGCCAGCAGCTTGGGACACGACAATGAGCAGTTCTTC | CASSLGHDNEQFF
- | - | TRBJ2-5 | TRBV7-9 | TGTGCCAGCAGCTTTCGGGAGACCCAGTACTTC | CASSFRETQYF
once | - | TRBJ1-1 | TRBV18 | TGTGCCAGCTCACCTTGGGGCGCGGACACTGAAGCTTTCTTT | CASSPWGADTEAFF
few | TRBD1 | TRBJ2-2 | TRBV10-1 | TGCGCCAGCGAACCGGGACAGATGACCGGGGAGCTGTTTTTT | CASEPGQMTGELFF
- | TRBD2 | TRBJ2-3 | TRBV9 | TGTGCCAGCAGCGCCGGGACTAGCGGGGGTTCCAGCACAGATACGCAGTATTTT | CASSAGTSGGSSTDTQYF
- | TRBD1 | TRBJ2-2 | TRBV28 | TGTGCCAGCAGTTTAGGTGGGACAGGGACGAACACCGGGGAGCTGTTTTTT | CASSLGGTGTNTGELFF